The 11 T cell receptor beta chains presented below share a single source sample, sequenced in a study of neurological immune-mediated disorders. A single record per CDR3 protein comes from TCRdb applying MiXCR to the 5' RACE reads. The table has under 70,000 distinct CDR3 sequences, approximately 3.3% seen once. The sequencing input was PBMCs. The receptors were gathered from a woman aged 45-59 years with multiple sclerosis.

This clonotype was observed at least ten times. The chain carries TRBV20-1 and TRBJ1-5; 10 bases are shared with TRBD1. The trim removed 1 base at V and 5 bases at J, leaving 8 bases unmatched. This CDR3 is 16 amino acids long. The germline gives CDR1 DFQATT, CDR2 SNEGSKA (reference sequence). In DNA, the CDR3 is TGCAGTGCTAGAGTTGGGACAGGGGCCCGTGATCAGCCCCAGCATTTT. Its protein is CSARVGTGARDQPQHF.

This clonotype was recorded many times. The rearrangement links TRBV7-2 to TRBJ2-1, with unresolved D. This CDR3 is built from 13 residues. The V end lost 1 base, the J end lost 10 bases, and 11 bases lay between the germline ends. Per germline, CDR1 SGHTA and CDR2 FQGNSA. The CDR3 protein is CASSLVRNSEQFF. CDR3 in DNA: TGTGCCAGCAGCTTAGTCCGCAACTCCGAGCAGTTCTTC.

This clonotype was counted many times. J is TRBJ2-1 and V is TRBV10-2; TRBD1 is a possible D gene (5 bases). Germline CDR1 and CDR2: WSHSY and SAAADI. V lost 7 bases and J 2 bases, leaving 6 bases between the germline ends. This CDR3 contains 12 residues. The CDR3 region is CASKQAYNEQFF. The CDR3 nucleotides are TGCGCCAGCAAACAGGCCTACAATGAGCAGTTCTTC.

The CDR3, as DNA: TGTGCCAGCAGTCTCGGACAGGGGGCCCTAGGGAGGACTGAAGCTTTCTTT. Encoded protein: CASSLGQGALGRTEAFF. The V and J genes are TRBV12-3 or TRBV12-4 and TRBJ1-1; 11 nucleotides line up with TRBD1. The length of the CDR3 is 17 residues. Trimming took 5 bases from V and 5 from J; bases not matched to a gene: 13.

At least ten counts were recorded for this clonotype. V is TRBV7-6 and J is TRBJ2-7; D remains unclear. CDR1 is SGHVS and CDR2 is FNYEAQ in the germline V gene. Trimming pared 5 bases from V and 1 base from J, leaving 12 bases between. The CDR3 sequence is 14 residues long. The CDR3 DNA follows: TGTGCCAGCAGCGGCCAGTTTGGGTCCTACGAGCAGTACTTC. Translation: CASSGQFGSYEQYF.

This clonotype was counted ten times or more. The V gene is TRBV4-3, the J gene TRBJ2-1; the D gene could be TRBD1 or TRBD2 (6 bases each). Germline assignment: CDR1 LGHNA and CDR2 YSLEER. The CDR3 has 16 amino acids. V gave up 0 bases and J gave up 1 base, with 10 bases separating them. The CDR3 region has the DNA TGCGCCAGCAGCCAAGATCTAGGGGGGTCCTACAATGAGCAGTTCTTC. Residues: CASSQDLGGSYNEQFF.

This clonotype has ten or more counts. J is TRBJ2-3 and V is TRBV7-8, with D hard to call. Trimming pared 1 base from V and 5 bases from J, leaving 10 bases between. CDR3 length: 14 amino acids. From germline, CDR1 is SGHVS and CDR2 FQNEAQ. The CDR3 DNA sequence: TGTGCCAGCAGCTTAGGAGTCAGTGGAGATACGCAGTATTTT. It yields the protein CASSLGVSGDTQYF. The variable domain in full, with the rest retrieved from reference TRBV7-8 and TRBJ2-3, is GAGVSQSPRYKVAKRGQDVALRCDPISGHVSLFWYQQALGQGPEFLTYFQNEAQLDKSGLPSDRFFAERPEGSVSTLKIQRTQQEDSAVYLCASSLGVSGDTQYFGPGTRLTVL.

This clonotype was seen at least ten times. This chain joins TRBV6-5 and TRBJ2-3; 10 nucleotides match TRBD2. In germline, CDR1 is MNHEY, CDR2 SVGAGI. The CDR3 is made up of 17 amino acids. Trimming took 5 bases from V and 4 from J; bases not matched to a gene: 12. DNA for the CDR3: TGTGCCAGCAGTGTCCGCTTACTAGCGGGGAGCGCAGATACGCAGTATTTT. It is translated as CASSVRLLAGSADTQYF.

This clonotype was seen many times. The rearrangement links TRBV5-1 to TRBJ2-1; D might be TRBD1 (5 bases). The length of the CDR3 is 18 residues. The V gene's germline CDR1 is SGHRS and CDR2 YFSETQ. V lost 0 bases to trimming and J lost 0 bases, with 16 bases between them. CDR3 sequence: CASSLVPRRASSYNEQFF. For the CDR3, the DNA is TGCGCCAGCAGCTTGGTGCCCCGCAGGGCGAGCTCCTACAATGAGCAGTTCTTC. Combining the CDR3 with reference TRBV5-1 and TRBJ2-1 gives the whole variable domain KAGVTQTPRYLIKTRGQQVTLSCSPISGHRSVSWYQQTPGQGLQFLFEYFSETQRNKGNFPGRFSGRQFSNSRSEMNVSTLELGDSALYLCASSLVPRRASSYNEQFFGPGTRLTVL.

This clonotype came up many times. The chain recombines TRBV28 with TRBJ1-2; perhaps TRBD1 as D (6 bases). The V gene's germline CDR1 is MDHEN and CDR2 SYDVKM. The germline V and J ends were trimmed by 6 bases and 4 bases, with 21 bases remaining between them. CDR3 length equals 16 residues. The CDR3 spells CASSRGGPGTTYGYTF. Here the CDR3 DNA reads TGTGCCAGCAGCCGAGGAGGACCTGGGACAACCTATGGCTACACCTTC.

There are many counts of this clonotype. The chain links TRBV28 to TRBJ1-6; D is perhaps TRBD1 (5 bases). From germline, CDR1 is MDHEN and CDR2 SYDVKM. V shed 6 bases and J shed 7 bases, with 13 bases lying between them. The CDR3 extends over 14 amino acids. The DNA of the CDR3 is TGTGCCAGCAGGTACCGGGACCCCAATTCACCCCTCCACTTT. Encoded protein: CASRYRDPNSPLHF.